This TCR beta chain was recovered during a study of shared clonotypes between healthy human individuals. TCRdb keeps only in-frame clones here, not all; method: immunoSEQ multiplex PCR. In the table there are hundreds of thousands of clones, roughly 96% of which are singletons. Naive CD8 cells, CD45RO-negative and positively selected for CCR7, excluded terminally differentiated effector memory CD45RA+ cells. The CDR3 spans 14 residues. Trimming pared 8 bases from V and 1 base from J, leaving 15 bases between. Germline CDR1 and CDR2: SNHLY and FYNNEI. The sequenced sample was naive CD8+ T cells sorted from blood. The sequence was obtained from a young woman in good health. The chain carries TRBV2 and TRBJ2-7; D not resolved. The CDR3 loop reads CASVGIGRSYEQYF. CDR3 coding DNA: TGTGCCAGCGTTGGGATCGGCCGGTCCTACGAGCAGTACTTC.